This TCR beta chain was retrieved from a study of identical twins. This clonotype has a handful of counts. Its antigen is currently unknown. Study-level findings and limits: Out-of-frame alpha sequences common to twins exhibited an excess of low generation probability.

The CDR3 loop spans 15 amino acids. CDR1 DFQATT and CDR2 SNEGSKA come from the germline V gene (reference sequence). The ends lost 3 bases at V and 5 bases at J; junction bases unmatched: 8. Template switching added a universal primer site, and cDNA bore unique molecular identifiers. In TCRdb, the 5' RACE reads were re-called with MiXCR into one record per CDR3 protein. The sample has approximately 500,000 distinct CDR3 sequences, 24% seen once. These records were also assigned to another study, of T cells expressing NK-cell markers. From that report: Researchers report these clonotypes also headed the CD3+CD56-NKG2C+ fraction in a few donors.

Sequencing was carried out using CD4+ T cells sorted from blood. The chain uses TRBV20-1 and TRBJ2-5; 11 bases fit TRBD2. This TCR was sampled from a woman younger than 30 in good health. The CDR3 coding sequence is TGCAGTGCTAGGGGGACTAGCGGAGGGGTGGAGACCCAGTACTTC. It encodes CSARGTSGGVETQYF.